The rows below give T cell receptor beta chains drawn from one sample of a study of blood T cell repertoires in COVID-19. Using immunoSEQ multiplex PCR, the repertoire was profiled, and TCRdb retains in-frame clones only, with some absent. The sample includes 60,000 to 90,000 clones, approximately 86% of them seen just once. Sequencing input: peripheral blood. The receptors were sampled from a human donor in a cohort sampled during active COVID-19. CDR3s leave out the opening cysteine and the closing phenylalanine or tryptophan.

j_call v_call cdr3_aa
TRBJ1-1 TRBV5-4 ASSTAGRWNTEAF
TRBJ1-3 TRBV4-1 ASSQPTSSGNTIY
TRBJ2-3 TRBV11-2 ASSHGPSPDTQY
TRBJ1-1 TRBV11-3 ASSLSPIRAF
TRBJ2-4 TRBV9 ASSALGGNAKNIQY
TRBJ2-1 TRBV7-9 ASSLGTSLNEQF
TRBJ2-1 TRBV29-1 SVDKASGLRYNEQF
TRBJ2-3 TRBV7-9 ASSSPAGSTDTQY
TRBJ1-5 TRBV6-5 ASRAGILNQPQH
TRBJ2-3 TRBV7-3 ASSLTRGQDTQY
TRBJ2-1 TRBV12-5 ASGLYGEQF
TRBJ2-1 TRBV5-1 ASSFAPWGLAAYNEQF
TRBJ2-5 TRBV7-9 ASSLSGGAVETQY